This T cell receptor beta chain was profiled in a study of T cell clonality in common variable immunodeficiency. Both groups were predominantly of Caucasian heritage. TCRdb keeps only in-frame clones here, not all; method: immunoSEQ multiplex PCR. This sample has 55,000 to 65,000 clones, each found more than once. This clone was counted ten times or more. The source is a person aged 18-69 years in good health. Sample: peripheral blood mononuclear cells.

The CDR3 protein is CASSLGSGRALENEQFF. The part of the CDR3 DNA that was read is TGCGCCAGCAGCTTGGGGAGCGGGAGGGCCCTCGAGAATGAG. V and J are TRBV5-1 and TRBJ2-1; 10 nucleotides align to TRBD2. Coverage ceases 3 residues before the CDR3 finishes, and the germline J gene fills in the end. This CDR3 has 17 amino acids. The trim removed 0 bases at V and 7 bases at J, leaving 10 bases unmatched. Germline CDR1 and CDR2: SGHRS and YFSETQ.